The present T cell receptor (beta chain) was sequenced within a study of shared clonotypes between healthy human individuals (dated by TCRdb to about 2020). In terms of the full investigation: The cohort included three men and two women between 18 and 49 years of age. For each donor, CD4 naive and CD4 memory were each given three plates, CD8 naive was given two plates, and CD8 memory was given one plate. Blood TCR repertoires of roughly five healthy adults were deeply sequenced to estimate repertoire size and the extent of clonotype sharing between individuals. Libraries were prepared and TCR repertoires were sequenced by different laboratories using diverse techniques, in order to increase sequencing depth and limit assay-specific biases. Leukapheresis yielded between about 0.9 and 10 billion PBMCs per donor.

The research as a whole found: Estimated clonotype richness was generally larger for naive than for memory subsets. Sampling was limited to blood, and TCR repertoires in tissue likely differ from TCR repertoires in blood. Across a handful of donors, around 5.4% of naive CD4, approximately 4% of naive CD8, roughly 2.2% of memory CD4, and about 0.44% of memory CD8 clonotypes were shared. Because the study included only a small number of donors, the genetic and exposure-history diversity represented was limited. Clonotypes shared by all four sorted-subset donors showed higher generation probabilities than non-shared clonotypes. Rarefaction of sorted-subset datasets indicated incomplete sequencing despite the large sequencing depth. Based on pairwise subsampling, the degree of clonotype sharing among donors was expected to be affected by sequencing depth.

Healthy HIV-negative adults with no recently reported acute infections or vaccinations were included as donors. Only Caucasian adults living in Nashville, Tennessee, USA were represented among the donors. CD4+ T cells were enriched by magnetic negative selection, after which naive cells were positively selected on CD45RA and the negative fraction was taken as the memory subset. After blood collection by leukapheresis, PBMCs were isolated using Ficoll-Histopaque density gradient centrifugation and then cryopreserved in the vapor phase of liquid nitrogen. Analytical flow cytometry was used to check the purity and quantity of every magnetically sorted T cell population. Genomic DNA was isolated from every sorted fraction and measured by UV absorbance on a Nanodrop 2000c. The germline V gene (reference sequence) specifies MNHNY as CDR1 and SVGAGI as CDR2. Reading from cysteine to phenylalanine, the CDR3 counts 16 amino acids. The CDR3 DNA has 48 bases and is translated from base 1. V is pruned by 6 bases and J by 3 bases, leaving 13 bases of the junction without a gene match.

Using the deep immunoSEQ assay, TCR CDR3 regions were amplified from genomic DNA by multiplex PCR. Genomic DNA extracted from each cell subset was distributed evenly over all wells of several immunoSEQ 96-well plates, and each plate served as one replicate. For sorted subsets, 200 to 250 ng of genomic DNA, equivalent to 25,000 to 35,000 T cell genomes, went into each replicate PCR. Purified libraries were measured with a Qubit 3.0 fluorometer, size-checked on a Bioanalyzer 2100, and measured again with the KAPA Library Quantification kit. Every immunoSEQ 96-well plate was sequenced on a dedicated single-read 150-cycle Illumina NextSeq 550 flow cell. The study's own analysis went as follows. Because only junctional sequences without quality scores were contained in the immunoSEQ output, filtering matching that applied to full-length reads could not be performed. Sequences were annotated with PyIR, a Python wrapper for IgBLAST v1.9, and V/J genes and CDR3 were assigned using IMGT germline references. Reads were filtered out if the reads had weak V/J assignments (E-value above 1e-6), no CDR3, stop codons, out-of-frame junctions, or ambiguous translated residues. V3J clonotypes were defined as sequences sharing the same inferred V gene, J gene, and CDR3 amino acid sequence. To compute the percentage overlap between repertoires, the number of shared unique clonotypes was divided by the size of the smaller repertoire. RTK rarefaction, the Chao1 estimator, and Recon v2.1 estimates of unobserved clonotypes were used to assess repertoire richness. For all TCRbeta clonotypes obtained by the gDNA method from several donors, generation probabilities were computed with OLGA. In TCRdb, the immuneACCESS table is reduced to in-frame sequences with V and J assigned. These tables do not hold every clone; where another copy was compared, an unresolved V gene accounts for under half, and the others remain unexplained. V, J and clone size reflect that table, while D and trimming were determined from the DNA. The sample includes about 1.1 million clones, with around 82% observed a single time. The ten largest clones add up to approximately 0.56% of the sample.

In this sample, this clone turned up once. Its antigen has not been determined. No much larger clonotype is one base removed from it; base qualities were not supplied. Sequenced input: memory CD4+ T cells from PBMCs. This specimen's cell subset or site label, per the study, means: CD45RA-negative fraction. The receptor comes from a man aged 18 to 29 in good health. Some clones in this sample may be carry-over from other donors' samples. The chain employs TRBV6-6 and TRBJ2-7, with 8 middle bases fitting TRBD2. The nucleotide sequence reads as follows: TGTGCCAGCAGCTCCGGAGGGGCGGGAGGTTTCTACGAGCAGTACTTC. It codes for CASSSGGAGGFYEQYF.